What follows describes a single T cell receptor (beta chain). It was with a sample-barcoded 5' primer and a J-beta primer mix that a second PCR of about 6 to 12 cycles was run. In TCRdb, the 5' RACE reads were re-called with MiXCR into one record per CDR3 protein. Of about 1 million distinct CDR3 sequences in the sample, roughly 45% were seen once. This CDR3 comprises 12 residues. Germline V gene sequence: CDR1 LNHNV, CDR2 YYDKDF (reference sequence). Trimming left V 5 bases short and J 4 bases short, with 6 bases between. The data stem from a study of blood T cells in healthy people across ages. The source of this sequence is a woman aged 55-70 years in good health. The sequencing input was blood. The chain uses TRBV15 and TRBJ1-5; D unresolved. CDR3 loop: CATSGRNQPQHF. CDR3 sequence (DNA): TGTGCCACCAGCGGCCGGAATCAGCCCCAGCATTTT.